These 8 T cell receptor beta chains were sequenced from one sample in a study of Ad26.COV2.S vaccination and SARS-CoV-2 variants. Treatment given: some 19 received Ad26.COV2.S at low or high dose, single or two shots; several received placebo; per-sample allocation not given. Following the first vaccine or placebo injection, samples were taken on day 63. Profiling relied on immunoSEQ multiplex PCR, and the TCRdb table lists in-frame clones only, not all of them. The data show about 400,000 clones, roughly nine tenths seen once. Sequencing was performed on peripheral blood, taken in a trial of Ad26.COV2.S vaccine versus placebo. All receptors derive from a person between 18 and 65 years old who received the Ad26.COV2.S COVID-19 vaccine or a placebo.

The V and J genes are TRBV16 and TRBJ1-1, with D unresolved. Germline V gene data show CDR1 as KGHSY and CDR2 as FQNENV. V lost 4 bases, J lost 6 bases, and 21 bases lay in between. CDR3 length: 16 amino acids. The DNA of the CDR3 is TGTGCCAGCAGCCTTTTCCCTGGGCCCTCCGGCCCTGAAGCTTTCTTT. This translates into CASSLFPGPSGPEAFF.

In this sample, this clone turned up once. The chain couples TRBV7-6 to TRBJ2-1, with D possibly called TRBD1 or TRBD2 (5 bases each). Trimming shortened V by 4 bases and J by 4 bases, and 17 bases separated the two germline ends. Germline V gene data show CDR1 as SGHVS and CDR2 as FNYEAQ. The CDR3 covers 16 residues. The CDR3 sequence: CASSSPTGRGYNEQFF. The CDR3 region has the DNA TGTGCCAGCAGCTCGCCTACGGGAAGGGGATACAATGAGCAGTTCTTC.

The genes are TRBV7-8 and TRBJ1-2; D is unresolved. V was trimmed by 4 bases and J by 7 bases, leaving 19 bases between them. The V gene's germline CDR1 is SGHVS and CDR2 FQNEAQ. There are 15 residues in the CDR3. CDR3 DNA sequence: TGTGCCAGCAGCTCAGAAGATGCGAATATCCCTGGCTACACCTTC. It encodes CASSSEDANIPGYTF.

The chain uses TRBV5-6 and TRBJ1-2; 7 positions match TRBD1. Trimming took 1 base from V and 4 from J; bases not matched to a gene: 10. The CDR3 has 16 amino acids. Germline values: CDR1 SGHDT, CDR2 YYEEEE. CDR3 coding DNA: TGTGCCAGCAGCTTGAGGGGACAGACCGTAACCTATGGCTACACCTTC. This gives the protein CASSLRGQTVTYGYTF. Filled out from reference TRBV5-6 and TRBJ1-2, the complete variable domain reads DAGVTQSPTHLIKTRGQQVTLRCSPKSGHDTVSWYQQALGQGPQFIFQYYEEEERQRGNFPDRFSGHQFPNYSSELNVNALLLGDSALYLCASSLRGQTVTYGYTFGSGTRLTVV.

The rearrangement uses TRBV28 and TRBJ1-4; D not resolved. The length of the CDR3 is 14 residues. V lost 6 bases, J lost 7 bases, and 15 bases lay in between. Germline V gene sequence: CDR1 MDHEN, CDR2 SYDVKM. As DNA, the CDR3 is TGTGCCAGCAGACCCCCCACTAAGGGTGAAAAACTGTTTTTT. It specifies CASRPPTKGEKLFF. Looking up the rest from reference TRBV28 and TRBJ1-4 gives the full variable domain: DVKVTQSSRYLVKRTGEKVFLECVQDMDHENMFWYRQDPGLGLRLIYFSYDVKMKEKGDIPEGYSVSREKKERFSLILESASTNQTSMYLCASRPPTKGEKLFFGSGTQLSVL.

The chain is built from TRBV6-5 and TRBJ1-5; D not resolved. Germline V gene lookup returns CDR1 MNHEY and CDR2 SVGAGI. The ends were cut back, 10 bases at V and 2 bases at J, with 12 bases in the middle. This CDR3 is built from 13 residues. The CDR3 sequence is CATEEQRNQPQHF. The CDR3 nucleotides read TGTGCCACCGAGGAGCAGCGCAATCAGCCCCAGCATTTT.

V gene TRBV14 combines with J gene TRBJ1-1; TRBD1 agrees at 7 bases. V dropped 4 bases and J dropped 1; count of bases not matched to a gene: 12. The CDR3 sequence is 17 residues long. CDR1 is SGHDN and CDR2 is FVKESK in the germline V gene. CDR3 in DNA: TGTGCCAGCAGCCCCGTTTGGGGAAGACAGGGGAACACTGAAGCTTTCTTT. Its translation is CASSPVWGRQGNTEAFF.

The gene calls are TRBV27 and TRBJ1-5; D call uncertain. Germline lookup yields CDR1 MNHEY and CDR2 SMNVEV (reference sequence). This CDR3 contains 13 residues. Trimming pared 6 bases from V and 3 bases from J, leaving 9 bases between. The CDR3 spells CASSPRPNQPQHF. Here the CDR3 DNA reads TGTGCCAGCAGCCCCCGGCCCAATCAGCCCCAGCATTTT.